One sample yielded the 19 T cell receptor beta chains listed below, sequenced in a study of cytomegalovirus exposure and HLA in healthy donors. 13 Jbeta primers and 60 Vbeta primers were used for the PCR. Measured with immunoSEQ multiplex PCR; TCRdb has only the in-frame clones, and not every one. Among 150,000 to 200,000 clones listed, more than 75% were seen once. The sequenced material came from PBMCs. These receptors originate from a man aged 18-30 years in good health and CMV-seropositive.

The sample holds a few counts of this clone. The chain links TRBV2 to TRBJ2-5; 7 positions agree with TRBD2. CDR1 is SNHLY and CDR2 is FYNNEI in the germline V gene. V shed 11 bases and J 4 bases; nucleotides not matched to a gene: 7. This CDR3 contains 12 residues. The CDR3: CAARSGGETQYF. CDR3 nucleotide sequence: TGTGCCGCCCGGTCGGGGGGAGAGACCCAGTACTTC.

This clone was detected only once. The chain links TRBV5-1 to TRBJ2-1; D is unclear. Deletions cut 3 bases from V and 12 bases from J, with 22 bases between. This CDR3 comprises 15 residues. Germline V CDR1 and CDR2: SGHRS, YFSETQ. The CDR3 DNA sequence: TGCGCCAGCAGCTCGACATGGGCCCCCGGTTTAACGCAGTTCTTC. Translated, it gives CASSSTWAPGLTQFF.

As DNA, the CDR3 is TGTGCCACCTTAGACATTAACTATGGCTACACCTTC. As protein: CATLDINYGYTF. The J gene is TRBJ1-2, the V gene TRBV28; no definite D call. The germline V gene encodes CDR1 MDHEN and CDR2 SYDVKM. Deletions cut 10 bases from V and 1 base from J, with 10 bases between. This CDR3 spans 12 amino acids.

The chain recombines TRBV5-6 with TRBJ2-3; a weak D match, TRBD1 (5 bases). Germline V CDR1 and CDR2: SGHDT, YYEEEE. The V and J ends lost 0 bases and 0 bases respectively, with 14 bases between them. The CDR3 has 17 amino acids. The CDR3 region has the DNA TGTGCCAGCAGCTTGGCCCTGGCCGCAGGGAGCACAGATACGCAGTATTTT. Protein product: CASSLALAAGSTDTQYF.

The V call is TRBV5-1, the J call TRBJ2-2, with 8 bases identical to TRBD1. V lost 4 bases and J lost 7; bases outside the gene matches: 9. There are 15 residues in the CDR3. Germline CDR1 and CDR2: SGHRS and YFSETQ. CDR3 protein: CASSAGTGGSGELFF. The DNA for the CDR3 is TGCGCCAGCAGCGCCGGGACAGGTGGAAGCGGGGAGCTGTTTTTT.

The rearrangement links TRBV6-1 to TRBJ2-5; D gene ambiguous. The DNA end is a closer match to TRBJ2-7, so the J assignment may be wrong. This CDR3 spans 14 amino acids. CDR1 and CDR2 from the germline V gene are MNHNS and SASEGT. The CDR3 sequence is CASSDPISRSEQYF. The CDR3 bases are TGTGCCAGCAGTGATCCGATCAGCCGGAGCGAGCAGTACTTC.

This clone was counted once. The chain has TRBV11-1 and TRBJ2-3; D not resolved. This CDR3 spans 13 amino acids. The germline V gene encodes CDR1 SGHAT and CDR2 FQDESV (reference sequence). The V gene lost 0 bases and the J gene lost 5 bases, with 6 bases spanning the gap. CDR3 DNA sequence: TGTGCCAGCAGCTTAGCCCTGCGAGATACGCAGTATTTT. Translating gives CASSLALRDTQYF.

This sequence joins TRBV6-6 and TRBJ1-1; unclear D gene. Germline CDR1 and CDR2: MNHNY and SVGAGI (reference sequence). V was shortened by 0 bases and J by 8 bases, with 4 bases between the two germline ends. CDR3 length: 11 amino acids. CDR3: CASSYSLEAFF. For the CDR3, the DNA is TGTGCCAGCAGTTACTCCTTGGAAGCTTTCTTT.

The chain combines TRBV27 with TRBJ1-1; 7 positions match TRBD1. The trim removed 5 bases at V and 4 bases at J, leaving 13 bases unmatched. Germline V gene sequence: CDR1 MNHEY, CDR2 SMNVEV (reference sequence). The CDR3 sequence is 16 residues long. The CDR3 bases are TGTGCCAGCAGTCGTACCGGGACAGTAAAGGTCACTGAAGCTTTCTTT. Its translation: CASSRTGTVKVTEAFF.

The V and J genes are TRBV18 and TRBJ1-1; 7 bases agree with TRBD1. The CDR3 has 16 residues. The V and J ends lost 3 bases and 0 bases, in that order; junction bases with no gene match: 7. Germline CDR1 reads KGHSH; CDR2 reads LQKENI. The CDR3 DNA reads TGTGCCAGCTCACCGATACCGACAGGGATGAACACTGAAGCTTTCTTT. Translating it yields CASSPIPTGMNTEAFF.

This chain links TRBV9 with TRBJ2-2, with 7 positions matching TRBD1. Trimming cost V 1 base and J 5 bases; bases outside gene matches: 2. The CDR3 runs to 14 residues. The V gene's germline CDR1 is SGDLS and CDR2 YYNGEE. Written as DNA, the CDR3 is TGTGCCAGCAGCGTAAGCAGGGGGACCGGGGAGCTGTTTTTT. It translates to CASSVSRGTGELFF.

The rearrangement uses TRBV7-2 and TRBJ1-1; 7 nucleotides line up with TRBD1. The CDR3 loop spans 14 amino acids. Germline V gene data show CDR1 as SGHTA and CDR2 as FQGNSA. V dropped 3 bases and J dropped 3; count of bases not matched to a gene: 4. CDR3 coding DNA: TGTGCCAGCAGCTTCGACAGGGCCTACACTGAAGCTTTCTTT. It is translated as CASSFDRAYTEAFF.

V and J are TRBV5-1 and TRBJ2-3; 7 bases are a match to TRBD2. The CDR3 is made up of 15 amino acids. Germline CDR1 SGHRS, CDR2 YFSETQ. Trimming cost V 1 base and J 2 bases; bases outside gene matches: 4. CDR3 protein: CASSLSGDDTDTQYF. Here the CDR3 DNA reads TGCGCCAGCAGCTTGAGCGGGGACGACACAGATACGCAGTATTTT.

The V and J genes are TRBV7-2 and TRBJ2-7, with 8 bases lining up with TRBD2. Losses at the gene ends were 4 bases for V and 2 bases for J; bases not matched to a gene: 13. The V gene's germline CDR1 is SGHTA and CDR2 FQGNSA. This CDR3 contains 17 residues. This chain's CDR3 is CASSWGGIGGEPYEQYF. The CDR3 DNA reads TGTGCCAGCAGCTGGGGCGGGATCGGGGGGGAGCCCTACGAGCAGTACTTC.

This clone was counted a few times. The rearrangement joins TRBV9 to TRBJ1-1; no firm D call. From germline, CDR1 is SGDLS and CDR2 YYNGEE. CDR3 length: 14 residues. V was pared by 0 bases and J by 4 bases, with 10 bases between. CDR3 sequence: CASSVGGTGTEAFF. CDR3 coding DNA: TGTGCCAGCAGCGTAGGAGGAACCGGCACTGAAGCTTTCTTT.

The rearrangement uses TRBV4-3 and TRBJ2-5; D is ambiguous. The V gene lost 4 bases and the J gene lost 2 bases, with 8 bases spanning the gap. There are 13 residues in the CDR3. Germline V CDR1 and CDR2: LGHNA, YSLEER. The CDR3 DNA is TGCGCCAGCAGCCTTGACTCACAAGAGACCCAGTACTTC. Amino acid sequence: CASSLDSQETQYF.

This sequence joins TRBV7-9 and TRBJ1-1; D possibly corresponds to TRBD1 (6 bases). There are 18 residues in the CDR3. From germline, CDR1 is SEHNR and CDR2 FQNEAQ (reference sequence). V lost 1 base, J lost 1 base, and 19 bases lay in between. CDR3 sequence: CASSLGGPAQRTNTEAFF. Written as DNA, the CDR3 is TGTGCCAGCAGCTTAGGGGGGCCGGCACAGCGGACGAACACTGAAGCTTTCTTT.

Worth noting for this clone: A read error may produce the germline difference seen at one junction end. The chain recombines TRBV5-6 with TRBJ2-6; TRBD1 agrees at 9 bases. The CDR3 has 16 residues. Germline V gene data show CDR1 as SGHDT and CDR2 as YYEEEE. The CDR3 nucleotides read TGTGCCAGCAGCTTTTGGACAGGGGCTGGGGCCAACGGCCTGACTTTC. Its translation is CASSFWTGAGANGLTF.

The sample holds a few counts of this clone. CDR3 protein: CASSPQQVTGNTIYF. The CDR3 DNA reads as TGTGCCAGCTCACCACAGCAGGTGACTGGAAACACCATATATTTT. The chain has TRBV18 and TRBJ1-3; D not certain. This CDR3 comprises 15 residues. V was trimmed by 1 base and J by 2 bases, leaving 9 bases between them. The germline V gene has CDR1 KGHSH and CDR2 LQKENI.